Presented here are 21 T cell receptor beta chains from one specimen sequenced in a study of cytomegalovirus exposure and HLA in healthy donors. TCRdb's copy holds only in-frame clones and misses some; the assay was immunoSEQ multiplex PCR. The data hold about 63,000 clones, with around 89% observed a single time. The sample was PBMCs. All receptors come from a woman under 30 in good health and CMV-seronegative.

The V gene is TRBV19, the J gene TRBJ2-2; D not certain. The germline CDR1 and CDR2 sequences are LNHDA and SQIVND (reference sequence). CDR3 length: 13 residues. Deletions cut 3 bases from V and 5 bases from J, with 7 bases between. Here the CDR3 DNA reads TGTGCCAGTAGTATTGGCGGAACCGGGGAGCTGTTTTTT. It yields the protein CASSIGGTGELFF. The variable domain in full, completed from reference TRBV19 and TRBJ2-2, reads DGGITQSPKYLFRKEGQNVTLSCEQNLNHDAMYWYRQDPGQGLRLIYYSQIVNDFQKGDIAEGYSVSREKKESFPLTVTSAQKNPTAFYLCASSIGGTGELFFGEGSRLTVL.

This chain joins TRBV10-3 and TRBJ2-1; 7 bases match TRBD2. The length of the CDR3 is 13 residues. V gave up 10 bases and J gave up 8 bases; unmatched junction bases: 11. The germline CDR1 and CDR2 sequences are ENHRY and SYGVKD. The CDR3 reads CATTRRELDEQFF. In DNA form, the CDR3 reads TGTGCCACCACCCGGCGGGAGTTGGATGAGCAGTTCTTC.

This clone was seen just once. V and J are TRBV6-5 and TRBJ2-1; D not resolved. V lost 6 bases, J lost 0 bases, and 6 bases lay in between. Germline CDR1 MNHEY, CDR2 SVGAGI. This CDR3 has 13 amino acids. CDR3 protein: CASSPGSYNEQFF. In DNA, the CDR3 is TGTGCCAGCAGCCCAGGCTCCTACAATGAGCAGTTCTTC.

This rearrangement joins TRBV19 to TRBJ2-7; D is possibly TRBD2 (5 bases). There are 15 residues in the CDR3. Germline CDR1 LNHDA, CDR2 SQIVND (reference sequence). Trimming removed 5 bases at V and 3 bases at J, with 17 bases between. This CDR3 is CASSPGFGVFYEQYF. DNA of the CDR3: TGTGCCAGTAGTCCGGGGTTTGGGGTGTTCTACGAGCAGTACTTC.

Only one count was recorded for this clone. The V gene is TRBV7-9, the J gene TRBJ1-3, with 7 positions matching TRBD1. V shed 10 bases and J 0 bases; nucleotides not matched to a gene: 12. This CDR3 has 16 amino acids. Germline values: CDR1 SEHNR, CDR2 FQNEAQ (reference sequence). The CDR3 sequence: CATWDSKTSSGNTIYF. CDR3 nucleotides: TGTGCCACCTGGGACAGCAAAACTAGCTCTGGAAACACCATATATTTT.

The genes are TRBV7-6 and TRBJ1-4, with a possible D match to TRBD1 (6 bases). This CDR3 comprises 15 residues. Germline CDR1 reads SGHVS; CDR2 reads FNYEAQ. The V and J ends lost 5 bases and 6 bases respectively, with 16 bases between them. CDR3 residues: CASSHPGARDEKLFF. CDR3 bases: TGTGCCAGCAGCCACCCAGGGGCCCGGGATGAAAAACTGTTTTTT.

This clone showed up just once. J is TRBJ2-1 and V is TRBV5-1; D is unclear. This CDR3 is built from 18 residues. Germline CDR1 SGHRS, CDR2 YFSETQ. Trimming stripped 0 bases from V and 1 base from J, with 17 bases between. CDR3: CASSLALVLADSYNEQFF. In DNA form, the CDR3 reads TGCGCCAGCAGCTTGGCCTTAGTGTTAGCAGATTCCTACAATGAGCAGTTCTTC.

The chain carries TRBV2 and TRBJ2-3; 15 nucleotides line up with TRBD2. Germline CDR1 is SNHLY and CDR2 is FYNNEI. The length of the CDR3 is 17 residues. With V trimmed by 6 bases and J by 5 bases, 9 bases remained unmatched. This CDR3 reads CASRIGLAGGFRDTQYF. The CDR3 coding sequence is TGTGCCAGCAGGATAGGACTAGCGGGGGGGTTCAGAGATACGCAGTATTTT.

J is TRBJ1-3 and V is TRBV29-1; possible D gene TRBD1, 6 bases. Germline loops: CDR1 SQVTM, CDR2 ANQGSEA. Trimming pared 7 bases from V and 0 bases from J, leaving 13 bases between. The CDR3 is made up of 14 amino acids. The CDR3 DNA follows: TGCAGCGCCGAAGGACAGAGCTCTGGAAACACCATATATTTT. It is translated as CSAEGQSSGNTIYF.

V gene TRBV5-1 combines with J gene TRBJ1-4; D is undetermined. Germline V gives CDR1 SGHRS, CDR2 YFSETQ. The CDR3 consists of 15 residues. The ends were cut back, 3 bases at V and 7 bases at J, with 16 bases in the middle. The CDR3 here is CASSSGGLGGEKLFF. The CDR3 nucleotides are TGCGCCAGCAGCTCCGGCGGGCTGGGCGGTGAAAAACTGTTTTTT.

The chain couples TRBV5-1 to TRBJ1-1, with D possibly TRBD1 on 6 matching bases. Trimming removed 4 bases at V and 5 bases at J, with 12 bases between. Per germline, CDR1 SGHRS and CDR2 YFSETQ. The CDR3 contains 13 residues. The chain's CDR3 is CASSRDTDTEAFF. The CDR3 DNA reads TGCGCCAGCAGCAGGGACACGGATACTGAAGCTTTCTTT.

The V gene is TRBV7-9, the J gene TRBJ2-1; 7 nucleotides align to TRBD2. CDR3 size: 16 residues. The J segment lost 0 bases and the V segment lost 2 bases, leaving 4 bases of the junction unmatched. Per the germline V gene, CDR1 is SEHNR and CDR2 is FQNEAQ (reference sequence). The CDR3 nucleotides read TGTGCCAGCAGCTTACCGGGAGGCAGCTCCTACAATGAGCAGTTCTTC. Its translation: CASSLPGGSSYNEQFF.

The chain employs TRBV5-1 and TRBJ2-3; D gene ambiguous. This CDR3 has 14 amino acids. V dropped 0 bases and J dropped 2 bases, with 7 bases sitting between them. In germline, CDR1 is SGHRS, CDR2 YFSETQ. The chain's CDR3 is CASSLGLYTDTQYF. The DNA for the CDR3 is TGCGCCAGCAGCTTGGGTCTGTACACAGATACGCAGTATTTT. Full variable domain (missing parts from reference TRBV5-1 and TRBJ2-3): KAGVTQTPRYLIKTRGQQVTLSCSPISGHRSVSWYQQTPGQGLQFLFEYFSETQRNKGNFPGRFSGRQFSNSRSEMNVSTLELGDSALYLCASSLGLYTDTQYFGPGTRLTVL.

The V gene is TRBV30, the J gene TRBJ2-5; D not certain. The CDR3 runs to 12 residues. The germline V gene encodes CDR1 GTSNPN and CDR2 SVGIG (reference sequence). The germline V and J ends were trimmed by 2 bases and 5 bases, with 9 bases remaining between them. The CDR3 loop reads CAWSPARETQYF. The CDR3, as DNA: TGTGCCTGGAGTCCGGCCAGGGAGACCCAGTACTTC.

The chain combines TRBV5-4 with TRBJ2-5; D gene ambiguous. The V end lost 0 bases, the J end lost 4 bases, and 7 bases lay between the germline ends. CDR1 and CDR2 (germline): SGHNT, YYREEE (reference sequence). The CDR3 covers 13 residues. The CDR3: CASSLDRSETQYF. CDR3 sequence (DNA): TGTGCCAGCAGCTTGGACAGATCAGAGACCCAGTACTTC.

In this sample, this clone turned up once. The gene calls are TRBV19 and TRBJ2-7, with a weak D call TRBD1 (5 bases). From germline, CDR1 is LNHDA and CDR2 SQIVND (reference sequence). The V and J ends lost 5 bases and 2 bases respectively, with 13 bases between them. The CDR3 is 14 amino acids. CDR3 region: CASSGPAGPYEQYF. CDR3 DNA: TGTGCCAGTAGTGGCCCCGCAGGGCCCTACGAGCAGTACTTC.

The CDR3 nucleotides are TGTGCCAGCAGCTTGAGCGGGAGCATGGCGGAGACCCAGTACTTC. It encodes CASSLSGSMAETQYF. The chain combines TRBV7-2 with TRBJ2-5; 8 bases agree with TRBD2. The V gene end was trimmed by 3 bases and the J gene end by 5 bases; junction bases not matched to a gene: 8. The CDR3 runs to 15 residues. Germline V gene sequence: CDR1 SGHTA, CDR2 FQGNSA.

In this sample, this clone turned up a few times. The chain combines TRBV28 with TRBJ1-1; unclear D gene. V lost 6 bases and J 3 bases, leaving 17 bases between the germline ends. CDR3 length: 15 amino acids. CDR1 is MDHEN, CDR2 SYDVKM, per germline. DNA of the CDR3: TGTGCCAGCAGCCGTCATGGGCGGGTAGACACTGAAGCTTTCTTT. Its protein is CASSRHGRVDTEAFF.

The V call is TRBV2, the J call TRBJ1-4; TRBD1 is a possible D gene (6 bases). Trimming cost V 11 bases and J 0 bases, with 13 bases left between them. Germline V CDR1 and CDR2: SNHLY, FYNNEI. CDR3 length: 14 amino acids. CDR3 residues: CASQGPTTNEKLFF. The CDR3 DNA is TGTGCCTCACAGGGACCCACAACTAATGAAAAACTGTTTTTT.

The V and J genes are TRBV2 and TRBJ1-2, with a tentative D call TRBD1 (5 bases). Germline V CDR1 and CDR2: SNHLY, FYNNEI. The ends were cut back, 10 bases at V and 0 bases at J, with 15 bases in the middle. The CDR3 loop spans 14 amino acids. As DNA, the CDR3 is TGTGCCACACAAGGGGTCAATACTAACTATGGCTACACCTTC. It codes for CATQGVNTNYGYTF. Filled out from reference TRBV2 and TRBJ1-2, the complete variable domain reads EPEVTQTPSHQVTQMGQEVILRCVPISNHLYFYWYRQILGQKVEFLVSFYNNEISEKSEIFDDQFSVERPDGSNFTLKIRSTKLEDSAMYFCATQGVNTNYGYTFGSGTRLTVV.

The chain uses TRBV30 and TRBJ2-2, with D maybe TRBD1 (6 bases). Between the trimmed V and J ends, which lost 3 bases and 4 bases, there was a span of 9 bases. Germline V gene sequence: CDR1 GTSNPN, CDR2 SVGIG (reference sequence). The CDR3 is 13 amino acids. The CDR3 coding sequence is TGTGCCTGGAGGAAACAGGGCACCGGGGAGCTGTTTTTT. It yields the protein CAWRKQGTGELFF. Full variable domain (outside the CDR3, taken from reference TRBV30 and TRBJ2-2): SQTIHQWPATLVQPVGSPLSLECTVEGTSNPNLYWYRQAAGRGLQLLFYSVGIGQISSEVPQNLSASRPQDRQFILSSKKLLLSDSGFYLCAWRKQGTGELFFGEGSRLTVL.